This is a list of T cell receptor beta chains from one sample in a study of shared clonotypes between healthy human individuals. The protocol was immunoSEQ multiplex PCR, while the TCRdb copy is restricted to in-frame clones and leaves out a portion. The table includes a few hundred thousand clones, under 80% detected once. The sample was memory CD4+ T cells sorted from blood. Receptor source: a man aged 25 to 45 in good health. The CDR3 runs from the conserved cysteine through the conserved F or W. Fields, in order: V gene, J gene, D gene, clone size, CDR3 DNA, CDR3 protein. The D gene is left open where the match is weak. Expanded clones get a size class; other rows say once, few or many, or leave the size out.

TRBV6-6	TRBJ2-7	-	once	TGTGCCAGCAGTCGGTACGAGCAGTACTTC	CASSRYEQYF
TRBV7-2	TRBJ2-1	TRBD1	once	TGTGCCAGCAGCCCGGACAGGGGGGTACAGTTCTTC	CASSPDRGVQFF
TRBV29-1	TRBJ2-1	-	-	TGCAGCGTGGAAGACTACTCCGGAAGGAATGAGCAGTTCTTC	CSVEDYSGRNEQFF
TRBV19	TRBJ2-1	-	-	TGTGCCAGTAGTAGTAAGGGAGGGGGAAATGAGCAGTTCTTC	CASSSKGGGNEQFF
TRBV7-2	TRBJ1-3	-	-	TGTGCCAGCAGCTCCCAGGCGGGTACCTCTTCTGGAAACACCATATATTTT	CASSSQAGTSSGNTIYF
TRBV18	TRBJ2-5	-	few	TGTGCCAGCTCACGGGGCGGCGACCAAGAGACCCAGTACTTC	CASSRGGDQETQYF
TRBV11-2	TRBJ2-5	TRBD2	-	TGTGCCAGCAGCGCGAGGACTAGCGGGAGGGTCGGGGAGACCCAGTACTTC	CASSARTSGRVGETQYF
TRBV11-2	TRBJ2-6	-	-	TGTGCCAGCACCGTGGCTGGGGCCAACGTCCTGACTTTC	CASTVAGANVLTF
TRBV7-8	TRBJ1-5	-	-	TGTGCCAGCAGCGAAACAAACAGACGCAACAATCAGCCCCAGCATTTT	CASSETNRRNNQPQHF
TRBV18	TRBJ2-5	TRBD1	once	TGTGCCAGCTCACCACCGAGGGGACAGGGGATACTTGAGGGGACCCAGTACTTC	CASSPPRGQGILEGTQYF